This T cell receptor beta chain was identified in a study of blood T cell repertoires in COVID-19. Overall study: The United States, Italy and Spain supplied acute and convalescent COVID-19 samples.

This clone came up a few times. V was shortened by 5 bases and J by 3 bases, with 16 bases between the two germline ends. The CDR3 length is 15 residues. CDR1 and CDR2 from the germline V gene are SGHVS and FNYEAQ. Original handling: Reference gene primers were amplified, and this amplification served to estimate nucleated cell counts. Assay used: immunoSEQ multiplex PCR; TCRdb lists only in-frame clones, some missing. D and trimming were read from the DNA, whereas the V and J calls and clone size are those reported in that table. The sample comprises more than 90,000 clones, roughly 80% of which are singletons, and 2.5% to 3% rests with the top ten.

Sequencing was carried out using peripheral blood. The sequence derives from a man in his fifties with acute or convalescent COVID-19. The chain combines TRBV7-6 with TRBJ1-2; possibly TRBD1 for D (5 bases). The CDR3 protein is CASSPGTGSDYGYTF. The CDR3 nucleotides are TGTGCCAGCAGCCCTGGGACTGGTTCTGACTATGGCTACACCTTC.